The clone carrying this T cell receptor beta chain was counted between two and nine times. The sort gate was single viable CD3+CD4+CD8-CD45RO+ cells for memory CD4+ T cells. These data come from a study of memory CD4+ T cells and cytomegalovirus serostatus. The assay was immunoSEQ multiplex PCR, and TCRdb's table has in-frame clones only and misses some. This sample has 46,000 or so clones, with about three quarters found just once. This sequence was found in an adult in good health and CMV-seronegative. The sequenced sample consisted of memory CD4+ T cells from blood.

CDR3 in DNA: TGCGCCAGCAGCTGGGTAACAGGCGACGGTTCCCACTCCTATAATTCACCCCTCCACTTT. Encoded protein: CASSWVTGDGSHSYNSPLHF. The V gene is TRBV5-1, the J gene TRBJ1-6; D is possibly TRBD1 (5 bases). The CDR3 has 20 amino acids. V lost 3 bases, J lost 0 bases, and 22 bases lay in between. The germline CDR1 and CDR2 sequences are SGHRS and YFSETQ.